The source of this TCR beta chain is a study of graft-versus-host responses after intestinal transplantation. Study-level information: As for transplant type, recipients had multivisceral, liver-intestinal, or isolated intestinal grafts. Study conclusions and caveats: Investigators detected GvH clones in recipient marrow, with some emerging earlier in ileum or blood.

Here immunoSEQ multiplex PCR was the method, and the copy in TCRdb shows in-frame clones only, minus some. The sample lists more than 100,000 clones, about 93% occurring once. There are 14 residues in the CDR3. V shed 3 bases and J shed 1 base, with 9 bases lying between them. Germline loops: CDR1 ENHRY, CDR2 SYGVKD. Remarks on this clone: Its antigen is undetermined.

The receptor's source is a human donor who received an intestinal transplant. V and J are TRBV10-3 and TRBJ1-1; D remains ambiguous. Material: unstimulated CD4+ T cells sorted from spleen or lymph node cells, obtained before intestinal transplant. The CDR3, as DNA: TGTGCCATCAGTGATCCCCGGACGAACACTGAAGCTTTCTTT. This sequence encodes CAISDPRTNTEAFF.